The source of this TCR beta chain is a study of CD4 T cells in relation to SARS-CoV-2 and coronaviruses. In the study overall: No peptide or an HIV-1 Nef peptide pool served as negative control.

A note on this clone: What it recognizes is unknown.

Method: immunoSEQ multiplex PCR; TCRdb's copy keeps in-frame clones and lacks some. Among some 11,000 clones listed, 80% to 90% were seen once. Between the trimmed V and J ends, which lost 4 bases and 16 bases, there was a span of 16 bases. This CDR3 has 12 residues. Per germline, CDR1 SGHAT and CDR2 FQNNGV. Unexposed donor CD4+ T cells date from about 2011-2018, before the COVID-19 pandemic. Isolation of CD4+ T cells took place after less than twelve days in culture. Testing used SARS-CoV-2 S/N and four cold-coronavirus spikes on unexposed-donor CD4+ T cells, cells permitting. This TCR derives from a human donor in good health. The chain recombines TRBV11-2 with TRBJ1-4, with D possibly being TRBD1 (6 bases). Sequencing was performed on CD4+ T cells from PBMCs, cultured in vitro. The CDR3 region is CASSSGGAARFF. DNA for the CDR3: TGTGCCAGCAGCTCGGGGGGCGCGGCGAGGTTTTTT.